This TCR beta chain comes out of a study of CD8+ T cells in alopecia areata. RNA was extracted and reverse transcribed into cDNA as the sequencing template. Sequencing was performed with immunoSEQ multiplex PCR; in TCRdb, only in-frame clones are kept and a portion is missing. Of around 210,000 clones listed, 64% are singletons. The treatment: oral pan-JAK inhibitor, 5-10 mg twice daily. The ends were cut back, 2 bases at V and 3 bases at J, with 11 bases in the middle. Germline-derived CDR1 and CDR2 are GTSNPN and SVGIG (reference sequence). This CDR3 contains 14 residues. The TCR originated in a human donor with alopecia areata. Sequencing used CD4+ T cells sorted from blood, obtained at week 4, from a patient treated with tofacitinib. The V gene is TRBV30, the J gene TRBJ2-1; the D gene is possibly TRBD1 (6 bases). Here the CDR3 reads CAWSNRQVYNEQFF. Here the CDR3 DNA reads TGTGCCTGGAGTAATCGACAGGTCTACAATGAGCAGTTCTTC.